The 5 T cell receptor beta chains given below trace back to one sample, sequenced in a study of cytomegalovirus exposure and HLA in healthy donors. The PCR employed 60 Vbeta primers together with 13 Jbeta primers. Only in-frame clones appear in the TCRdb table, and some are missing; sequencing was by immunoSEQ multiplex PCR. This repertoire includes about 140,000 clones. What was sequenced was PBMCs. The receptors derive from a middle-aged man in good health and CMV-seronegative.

CDR3 protein: CASSLARLRGPSYEQYF. In nucleotides, the CDR3 is TGTGCCAGCAGCTTAGCTCGTCTCAGGGGCCCGTCCTACGAGCAGTACTTC. The chain recombines TRBV7-8 with TRBJ2-7, with D possibly being TRBD1 (6 bases). V lost 0 bases, J lost 1 base, and 16 bases lay in between. The CDR3 length is 17 residues. Germline V gene data show CDR1 as SGHVS and CDR2 as FQNEAQ. The whole variable domain, remainder taken from reference TRBV7-8 and TRBJ2-7, is GAGVSQSPRYKVAKRGQDVALRCDPISGHVSLFWYQQALGQGPEFLTYFQNEAQLDKSGLPSDRFFAERPEGSVSTLKIQRTQQEDSAVYLCASSLARLRGPSYEQYFGPGTRLTVT.

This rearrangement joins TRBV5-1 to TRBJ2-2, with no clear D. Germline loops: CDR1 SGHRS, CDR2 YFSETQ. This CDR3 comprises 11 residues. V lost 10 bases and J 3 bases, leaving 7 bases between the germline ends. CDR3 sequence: CAARDTGELFF. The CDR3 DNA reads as TGCGCCGCTAGAGACACCGGGGAGCTGTTTTTT.

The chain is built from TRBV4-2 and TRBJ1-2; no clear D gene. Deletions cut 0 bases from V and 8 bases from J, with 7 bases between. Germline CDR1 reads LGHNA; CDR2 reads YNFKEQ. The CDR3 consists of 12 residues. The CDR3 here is CASSQDRYGYTF. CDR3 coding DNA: TGTGCCAGCAGCCAAGATCGGTACGGCTACACCTTC.

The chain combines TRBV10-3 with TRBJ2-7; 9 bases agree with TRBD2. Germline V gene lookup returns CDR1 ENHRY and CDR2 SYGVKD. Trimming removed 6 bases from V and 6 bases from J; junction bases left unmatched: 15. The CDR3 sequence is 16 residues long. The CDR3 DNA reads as TGTGCCATCAGGCCGAGCGGGGGGACCACTGGTGGCGAGCAGTACTTC. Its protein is CAIRPSGGTTGGEQYF.

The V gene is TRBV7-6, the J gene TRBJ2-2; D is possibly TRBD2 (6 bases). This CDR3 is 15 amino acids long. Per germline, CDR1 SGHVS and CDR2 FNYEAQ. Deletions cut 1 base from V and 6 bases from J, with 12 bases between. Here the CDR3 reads CASSLEAGSAGELFF. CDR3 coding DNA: TGTGCCAGCAGCTTAGAGGCGGGGAGTGCCGGGGAGCTGTTTTTT.